Presented here are 32 T cell receptor beta chains from one specimen sequenced in a study of control samples from healthy donors and cancer patients. Profiled with immunoSEQ multiplex PCR; TCRdb holds only in-frame clones, not every one. The data show 100,000 to 150,000 clones, around nine tenths seen once. The material sequenced was blood. The source of these receptors is a man younger than 30 in good health.

V usage is TRBV3-1 (or the pseudogene TRBV3-2) and J usage is TRBJ2-3; D uncertain. CDR3 length: 13 amino acids. Germline loops: CDR1 LGHDT, CDR2 YNNKEL (reference sequence). V lost 0 bases, J lost 4 bases, and 5 bases lay in between. CDR3 amino acids: CASSQEAPDTQYF. For the CDR3, the DNA is TGTGCCAGCAGCCAAGAGGCCCCAGATACGCAGTATTTT.

The genes are TRBV18 and TRBJ2-6, with a tentative D call TRBD1 (5 bases). Germline V gene data show CDR1 as KGHSH and CDR2 as LQKENI. V lost 1 base and J lost 2, with 15 bases in between. This CDR3 comprises 18 residues. The CDR3 sequence is CASSPLGLEGAGANVLTF. The CDR3 nucleotides read TGTGCCAGCTCACCACTTGGTTTGGAAGGGGCTGGGGCCAACGTCCTGACTTTC.

The V gene is TRBV7-9, the J gene TRBJ1-2, with 9 bases lining up with TRBD1. CDR1 and CDR2 from the germline V gene are SEHNR and FQNEAQ (reference sequence). V gave up 3 bases and J gave up 3 bases; unmatched junction bases: 2. There are 14 residues in the CDR3. The CDR3 sequence is CASSFTGGDYGYTF. The CDR3 DNA reads TGTGCCAGCAGCTTTACAGGGGGCGACTATGGCTACACCTTC.

CDR3 in amino acids: CASGRGTRNEKLFF. CDR3 sequence (DNA): TGTGCCAGCGGTCGAGGGACACGTAATGAAAAACTGTTTTTT. The chain carries TRBV3-1 (or the pseudogene TRBV3-2) and TRBJ1-4; weak D call: TRBD1 (6 bases). This CDR3 is 14 amino acids long. In germline, CDR1 is LGHDT, CDR2 YNNKEL (reference sequence). V lost 8 bases and J lost 4, with 14 bases in between.

The chain has TRBV18 and TRBJ2-6; D is perhaps TRBD1 (5 bases). Germline V gene data show CDR1 as KGHSH and CDR2 as LQKENI. V was cut by 0 bases and J by 6 bases, with 18 bases left in between. The CDR3 length is 18 residues. The CDR3 DNA reads TGTGCCAGCTCACCACCCTGGACATTCGAGAAAGTGGCCAACGTCCTGACTTTC. Translated, it gives CASSPPWTFEKVANVLTF.

The gene calls are TRBV6-1 and TRBJ2-7; 8 bases agree with TRBD1. The CDR3 totals 16 residues. The V gene end was trimmed by 1 base and the J gene end by 3 bases; junction bases not matched to a gene: 8. Per germline, CDR1 MNHNS and CDR2 SASEGT. CDR3 in DNA: TGTGCCAGCAGTGAAGGGATGGGACAGGCCTTCTACGAGCAGTACTTC. This sequence encodes CASSEGMGQAFYEQYF.

The chain is built from TRBV30 and TRBJ1-2; TRBD1 agrees at 11 bases. Unmatched junction bases numbered 4, after V lost 3 bases and J lost 7 bases. From germline, CDR1 is GTSNPN and CDR2 SVGIG (reference sequence). There are 13 residues in the CDR3. Here the CDR3 DNA reads TGTGCCTGGAGAGGACAGGGGGCAGGTGGCTACACCTTC. This sequence encodes CAWRGQGAGGYTF.

The rearrangement uses TRBV5-4 and TRBJ2-5; TRBD2 is a possible D gene (6 bases). The CDR3 runs 14 residues. CDR1 and CDR2 from the germline V gene are SGHNT and YYREEE (reference sequence). Trimming took off 6 bases at V and 3 bases at J, with 15 bases between the two ends. In DNA, the CDR3 is TGTGCCAGCACCTTAGGAGGCGGGGAAGAGACCCAGTACTTC. It specifies CASTLGGGEETQYF.

V gene TRBV6-6 combines with J gene TRBJ1-1, with 12 nucleotides matching TRBD1. The V and J ends lost 0 bases and 11 bases, in that order; junction bases with no gene match: 10. Looked up from germline, CDR1 is MNHNY and CDR2 is SVGAGI (reference sequence). The CDR3 runs to 16 residues. As DNA, the CDR3 is TGTGCCAGCAGTTACTCGAGGTCCGGGACAGGGGGCAAGGCTTTCTTT. It yields the protein CASSYSRSGTGGKAFF.

This clone was seen only once. CDR3 region: CASSRTGADSYEQYF. The CDR3 nucleotides read TGTGCCAGCAGTCGAACAGGGGCCGACTCCTACGAGCAGTACTTC. This sequence joins TRBV2 and TRBJ2-7, with 7 bases that match TRBD1. This CDR3 is 15 amino acids long. Unmatched junction bases numbered 7, after V lost 5 bases and J lost 0 bases. Germline lookup yields CDR1 SNHLY and CDR2 FYNNEI. The full variable domain, in which reference TRBV2 and TRBJ2-7 provide the parts outside the CDR3, is EPEVTQTPSHQVTQMGQEVILRCVPISNHLYFYWYRQILGQKVEFLVSFYNNEISEKSEIFDDQFSVERPDGSNFTLKIRSTKLEDSAMYFCASSRTGADSYEQYFGPGTRLTVT.

This chain links TRBV6-5 with TRBJ1-1, with 8 bases matching TRBD1. J was trimmed by 3 bases and V by 2 bases; bases with no gene match: 2. CDR1 MNHEY and CDR2 SVGAGI come from the germline V gene. The CDR3 runs to 14 residues. CDR3 in DNA: TGTGCCAGCAGTTACAAGACAGGGGACACTGAAGCTTTCTTT. Amino acid sequence: CASSYKTGDTEAFF.

CDR3 loop: CASSLTQPQHF. DNA of the CDR3: TGTGCCAGCAGTTTAACCCAGCCCCAGCATTTT. The chain links TRBV12-3 or TRBV12-4 to TRBJ1-5, with D uncertain. The CDR3 loop spans 11 amino acids. V gave up 2 bases and J gave up 7 bases, with 3 bases separating them.

V and J are TRBV2 and TRBJ2-1; 9 bases align to TRBD2. CDR3 length equals 16 residues. Germline lookup yields CDR1 SNHLY and CDR2 FYNNEI. The trim removed 7 bases at V and 5 bases at J, leaving 12 bases unmatched. The CDR3 DNA follows: TGTGCCAGCACCAGCCCCGGGACTAGCCGTAACAATGAGCAGTTCTTC. Protein product: CASTSPGTSRNNEQFF.

This clone is a singleton in its sample. The rearrangement uses TRBV4-1 and TRBJ2-7; 9 positions agree with TRBD2. Germline CDR1 is MGHRA and CDR2 is YSYEKL. The V gene end was trimmed by 1 base and the J gene end by 3 bases; junction bases not matched to a gene: 7. This CDR3 contains 16 residues. CDR3 nucleotides: TGCGCCAGCAGCCAAGTAGCGACTAGCGGTTTCTACGAGCAGTACTTC. Translation gives CASSQVATSGFYEQYF.

The rearrangement joins TRBV6-5 to TRBJ2-7; tentative D call: TRBD2 (5 bases). Germline assignment: CDR1 MNHEY and CDR2 SVGAGI. The CDR3 extends over 15 amino acids. V was cut by 5 bases and J by 0 bases, with 14 bases left in between. The CDR3 here is CASSKKEVLSYEQYF. In DNA, the CDR3 is TGTGCCAGCAGTAAAAAGGAGGTTCTCTCCTACGAGCAGTACTTC.

The rearrangement links TRBV6-6 to TRBJ1-1; 9 bases are shared with TRBD1. Germline V gives CDR1 MNHNY, CDR2 SVGAGI (reference sequence). The CDR3 runs 16 residues. Unmatched junction bases numbered 4, after V lost 2 bases and J lost 0 bases. The CDR3 here is CASSYPGTGLNTEAFF. CDR3 DNA sequence: TGTGCCAGCAGTTACCCCGGGACAGGGTTGAACACTGAAGCTTTCTTT.

CDR3 residues: CASSRDLRGAFF. CDR3 coding DNA: TGTGCCTCATCCCGGGACTTAAGGGGGGCTTTCTTT. The rearrangement links TRBV30 to TRBJ1-1; maybe TRBD1 (6 bases). CDR1 GTSNPN and CDR2 SVGIG come from the germline V gene (reference sequence). The CDR3 extends over 12 amino acids. Trimming took off 7 bases at V and 11 bases at J, with 20 bases between the two ends.

V gene TRBV5-1 combines with J gene TRBJ1-1, with D possibly TRBD1 on 6 matching bases. This CDR3 region has 15 residues. V lost 0 bases and J 5 bases, leaving 14 bases between the germline ends. The germline V gene has CDR1 SGHRS and CDR2 YFSETQ. The CDR3 here is CASSLGRGRPTEAFF. The CDR3 DNA is TGCGCCAGCAGCTTGGGGCGGGGGCGCCCGACTGAAGCTTTCTTT. The variable domain in full, with the rest retrieved from reference TRBV5-1 and TRBJ1-1, is KAGVTQTPRYLIKTRGQQVTLSCSPISGHRSVSWYQQTPGQGLQFLFEYFSETQRNKGNFPGRFSGRQFSNSRSEMNVSTLELGDSALYLCASSLGRGRPTEAFFGQGTRLTVV.

The rearrangement uses TRBV5-1 and TRBJ2-3, with D unclear. This CDR3 contains 19 residues. Trimming removed 4 bases at V and 2 bases at J, with 26 bases between. The germline V gene has CDR1 SGHRS and CDR2 YFSETQ. CDR3 sequence reads: CASSPGGLPRTLITDTQYF. CDR3 coding DNA: TGCGCCAGCAGCCCCGGCGGCTTACCCCGAACATTGATCACAGATACGCAGTATTTT.

The V gene is TRBV2, the J gene TRBJ1-3; 7 nucleotides line up with TRBD1. Germline loops: CDR1 SNHLY, CDR2 FYNNEI. V trimming: 5 bases; J trimming: 1 base; junction bases outside the gene matches: 2. CDR3 length: 14 residues. This CDR3 reads CASSTRGSGNTIYF. CDR3 bases: TGTGCCAGCAGTACCAGGGGGTCTGGAAACACCATATATTTT. Filled out from reference TRBV2 and TRBJ1-3, the complete variable domain reads EPEVTQTPSHQVTQMGQEVILRCVPISNHLYFYWYRQILGQKVEFLVSFYNNEISEKSEIFDDQFSVERPDGSNFTLKIRSTKLEDSAMYFCASSTRGSGNTIYFGEGSWLTVV.

The chain links TRBV4-1 to TRBJ2-3; no reliable D call. Germline assignment: CDR1 MGHRA and CDR2 YSYEKL. The V gene lost 1 base and the J gene lost 4 bases, with 6 bases spanning the gap. The CDR3 is 13 amino acids. DNA for the CDR3: TGCGCCAGCAGCCAAGTTTACGCAGATACGCAGTATTTT. It codes for CASSQVYADTQYF.

V gene TRBV19 combines with J gene TRBJ1-2, with D possibly being TRBD1 (6 bases). Between the trimmed V and J ends, which lost 9 bases and 4 bases, there was a span of 12 bases. The germline CDR1 and CDR2 sequences are LNHDA and SQIVND (reference sequence). The CDR3 is 12 residues long. CDR3 bases: TGTGCCAGCGGGGGGGCAGCCTATGGCTACACCTTC. Translated: CASGGAAYGYTF.

This clone was detected only once. The chain links TRBV6-6 to TRBJ1-4; 8 nucleotides align to TRBD1. The CDR3 consists of 17 residues. The V and J ends lost 8 bases and 0 bases, in that order; junction bases with no gene match: 11. Germline V CDR1 and CDR2: MNHNY, SVGAGI (reference sequence). CDR3 loop: CASGRTGRSATNEKLFF. The DNA for the CDR3 is TGTGCCAGCGGTCGGACAGGGAGATCTGCAACTAATGAAAAACTGTTTTTT.

The V and J genes are TRBV5-4 and TRBJ1-2; D gene ambiguous. Germline loops: CDR1 SGHNT, CDR2 YYREEE (reference sequence). The CDR3 consists of 14 residues. The V gene lost 4 bases and the J gene lost 5 bases, with 15 bases spanning the gap. The CDR3 here is CASSPSRTVYGYTF. The CDR3 DNA sequence: TGTGCCAGCAGCCCAAGCCGGACGGTTTATGGCTACACCTTC.

The rearrangement uses TRBV10-3 and TRBJ2-2; possibly TRBD2 for D (6 bases). From germline, CDR1 is ENHRY and CDR2 SYGVKD. CDR3 length: 15 amino acids. V gave up 3 bases and J gave up 4 bases, with 12 bases separating them. CDR3 protein: CAISEGGRVTGELFF. As DNA, the CDR3 is TGTGCCATCAGTGAAGGAGGGCGGGTCACCGGGGAGCTGTTTTTT.

The chain couples TRBV19 to TRBJ2-4; D is uncertain. The germline V and J ends were trimmed by 4 bases and 3 bases, with 7 bases remaining between them. Germline lookup yields CDR1 LNHDA and CDR2 SQIVND (reference sequence). This CDR3 contains 13 residues. CDR3: CASSTSIKNIQYF. As DNA, the CDR3 is TGTGCCAGTAGTACCTCAATCAAAAACATTCAGTACTTC.

This chain links TRBV6-5 with TRBJ2-2; 8 bases are shared with TRBD2. Trimming removed 6 bases from V and 13 bases from J; junction bases left unmatched: 7. CDR3 size: 12 residues. Germline loops: CDR1 MNHEY, CDR2 SVGAGI. In nucleotides, the CDR3 is TGTGCCAGCAGGCAACTAGCGGTGGGGCTGTTTTTT. Protein sequence: CASRQLAVGLFF.

This clone was counted once. The J gene is TRBJ1-2, the V gene TRBV9; D is possibly TRBD1 (6 bases). Trimming left V 0 bases short and J 5 bases short, with 14 bases between. CDR3 size: 15 residues. CDR1 is SGDLS, CDR2 YYNGEE, per germline. The CDR3 region has the DNA TGTGCCAGCAGCGTAGGTTCGAGGGGGACATATGGCTACACCTTC. This gives the protein CASSVGSRGTYGYTF.

The V gene is TRBV21-1, the J gene TRBJ1-1; the DNA was not compared with TRBD1, the D call given in the table. TRBV21-1 is deemed a pseudogene. The CDR3 sequence is 14 residues long. CDR3 in amino acids: CASSSRDSTAEAFF. The CDR3 region has the DNA TGTGCCAGCAGCAGCAGGGACAGTACCGCTGAAGCTTTCTTT.

The rearrangement links TRBV9 to TRBJ1-4; no clear D. Germline CDR1 reads SGDLS; CDR2 reads YYNGEE. The CDR3 is 15 residues long. V lost 3 bases to trimming and J lost 8 bases, with 17 bases between them. CDR3 region: CASSALAGLGEKLFF. The CDR3 DNA sequence: TGTGCCAGCAGCGCCCTGGCTGGGTTGGGGGAAAAACTGTTTTTT. Looking up the rest from reference TRBV9 and TRBJ1-4 gives the full variable domain: DSGVTQTPKHLITATGQRVTLRCSPRSGDLSVYWYQQSLDQGLQFLIQYYNGEERAKGNILERFSAQQFPDLHSELNLSSLELGDSALYFCASSALAGLGEKLFFGSGTQLSVL.

V and J are TRBV2 and TRBJ2-2; possibly TRBD1 for D (6 bases). CDR1 and CDR2 from the germline V gene are SNHLY and FYNNEI. This CDR3 has 14 amino acids. Trimming took off 6 bases at V and 5 bases at J, with 13 bases between the two ends. CDR3 nucleotides: TGTGCCAGCAGCAGCACAGGGACGACCGGGGAGCTGTTTTTT. Translating it yields CASSSTGTTGELFF. Complete variable domain (other parts from reference TRBV2 and TRBJ2-2): EPEVTQTPSHQVTQMGQEVILRCVPISNHLYFYWYRQILGQKVEFLVSFYNNEISEKSEIFDDQFSVERPDGSNFTLKIRSTKLEDSAMYFCASSSTGTTGELFFGEGSRLTVL.

V and J are TRBV9 and TRBJ1-1, with D possibly TRBD1 on 6 matching bases. The CDR3 is made up of 12 amino acids. Germline V gives CDR1 SGDLS, CDR2 YYNGEE. V was pared by 2 bases and J by 8 bases, with 10 bases between. The CDR3 coding sequence is TGTGCCAGCAGCGTGGGGGGCCCCGAAGCTTTCTTT. Its translation: CASSVGGPEAFF.